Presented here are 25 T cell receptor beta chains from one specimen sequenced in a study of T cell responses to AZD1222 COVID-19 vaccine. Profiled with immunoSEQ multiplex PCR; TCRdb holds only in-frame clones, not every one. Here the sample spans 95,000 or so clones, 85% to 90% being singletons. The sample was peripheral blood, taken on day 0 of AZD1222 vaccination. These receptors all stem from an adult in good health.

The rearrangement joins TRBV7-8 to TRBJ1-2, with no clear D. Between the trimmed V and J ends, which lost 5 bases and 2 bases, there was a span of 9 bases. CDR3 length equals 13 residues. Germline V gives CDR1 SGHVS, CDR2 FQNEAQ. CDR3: CASSLRHNYGYTF. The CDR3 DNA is TGTGCCAGCAGCCTGAGACACAACTATGGCTACACCTTC.

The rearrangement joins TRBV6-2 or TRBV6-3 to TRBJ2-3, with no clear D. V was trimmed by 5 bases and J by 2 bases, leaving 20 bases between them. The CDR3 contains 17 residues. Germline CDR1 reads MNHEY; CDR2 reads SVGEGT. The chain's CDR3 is CASSLPGGPTFTDTQYF. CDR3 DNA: TGTGCCAGCAGTCTCCCTGGCGGACCCACTTTCACAGATACGCAGTATTTT.

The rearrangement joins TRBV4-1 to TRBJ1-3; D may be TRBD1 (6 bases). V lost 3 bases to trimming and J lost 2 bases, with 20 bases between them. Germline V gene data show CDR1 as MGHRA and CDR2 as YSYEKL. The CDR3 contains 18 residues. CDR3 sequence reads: CASSHLWGAGWAGNTIYF. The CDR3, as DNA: TGCGCCAGCAGCCACTTATGGGGGGCGGGGTGGGCTGGAAACACCATATATTTT.

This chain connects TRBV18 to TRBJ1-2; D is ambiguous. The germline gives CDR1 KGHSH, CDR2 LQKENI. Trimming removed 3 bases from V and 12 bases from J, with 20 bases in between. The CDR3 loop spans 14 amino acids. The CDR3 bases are TGTGCCAGCTCACCGATGAGCCCGGACTCGGGCGACACCTTC. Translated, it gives CASSPMSPDSGDTF.

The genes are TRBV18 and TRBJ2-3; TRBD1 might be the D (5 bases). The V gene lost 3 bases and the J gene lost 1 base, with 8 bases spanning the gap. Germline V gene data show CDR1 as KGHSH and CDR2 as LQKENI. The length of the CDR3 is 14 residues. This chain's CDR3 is CASSPGAGTDTQYF. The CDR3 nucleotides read TGTGCCAGCTCACCTGGGGCGGGCACAGATACGCAGTATTTT. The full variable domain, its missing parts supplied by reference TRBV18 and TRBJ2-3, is NAGVMQNPRHLVRRRGQEARLRCSPMKGHSHVYWYRQLPEEGLKFMVYLQKENIIDESGMPKERFSAEFPKEGPSILRIQQVVRGDSAAYFCASSPGAGTDTQYFGPGTRLTVL.

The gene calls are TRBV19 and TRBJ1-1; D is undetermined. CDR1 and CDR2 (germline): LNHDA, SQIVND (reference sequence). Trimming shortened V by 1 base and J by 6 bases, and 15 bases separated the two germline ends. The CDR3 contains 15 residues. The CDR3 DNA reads TGTGCCAGTAGTATAGTTAGGGCCGGTCACCCTGAAGCTTTCTTT. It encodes CASSIVRAGHPEAFF.

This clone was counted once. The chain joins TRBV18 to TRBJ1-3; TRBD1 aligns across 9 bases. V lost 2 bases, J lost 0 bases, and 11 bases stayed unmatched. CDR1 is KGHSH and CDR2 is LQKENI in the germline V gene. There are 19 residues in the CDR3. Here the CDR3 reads CASSPLGQGPPSSGNTIYF. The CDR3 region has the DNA TGTGCCAGCTCACCATTGGGACAGGGTCCCCCGAGCTCTGGAAACACCATATATTTT.

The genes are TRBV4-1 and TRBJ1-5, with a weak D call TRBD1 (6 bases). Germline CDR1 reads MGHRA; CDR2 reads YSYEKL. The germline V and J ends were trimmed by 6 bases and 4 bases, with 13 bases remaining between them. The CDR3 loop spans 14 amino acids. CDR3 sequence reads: CASSWGAGNQPQHF. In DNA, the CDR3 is TGCGCCAGCAGTTGGGGGGCAGGTAATCAGCCCCAGCATTTT.

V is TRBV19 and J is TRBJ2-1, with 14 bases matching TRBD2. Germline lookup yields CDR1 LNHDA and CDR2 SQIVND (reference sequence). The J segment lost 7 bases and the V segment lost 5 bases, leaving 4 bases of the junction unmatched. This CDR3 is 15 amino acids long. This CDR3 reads CASSGLAGGVNEQFF. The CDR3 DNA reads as TGTGCCAGTAGTGGACTAGCGGGGGGAGTGAATGAGCAGTTCTTC.

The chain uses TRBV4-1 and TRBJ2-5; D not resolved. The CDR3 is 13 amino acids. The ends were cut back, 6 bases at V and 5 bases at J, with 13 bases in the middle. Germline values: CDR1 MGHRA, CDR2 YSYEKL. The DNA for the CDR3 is TGCGCCAGCAGTGGTTCCATGGAGGAGACCCAGTACTTC. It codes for CASSGSMEETQYF.

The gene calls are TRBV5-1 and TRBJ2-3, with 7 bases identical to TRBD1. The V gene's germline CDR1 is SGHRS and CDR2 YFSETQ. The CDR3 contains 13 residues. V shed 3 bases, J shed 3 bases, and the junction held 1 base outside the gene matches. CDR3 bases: TGCGCCAGCAGCTCACAGGGGACAGATACGCAGTATTTT. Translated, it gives CASSSQGTDTQYF.

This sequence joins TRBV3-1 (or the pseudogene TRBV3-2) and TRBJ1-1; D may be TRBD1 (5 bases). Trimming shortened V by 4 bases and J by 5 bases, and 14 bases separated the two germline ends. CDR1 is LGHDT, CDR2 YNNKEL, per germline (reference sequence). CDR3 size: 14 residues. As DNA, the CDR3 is TGTGCCAGCAGCCTAAGCGGGGGTGAGACTGAAGCTTTCTTT. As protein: CASSLSGGETEAFF.

This CDR3 reads CASRYIPPTRYTDTQYF. CDR3 coding DNA: TGTGCCAGCAGATATATCCCCCCTACACGATACACAGATACGCAGTATTTT. This rearrangement joins TRBV7-9 to TRBJ2-3; D uncertain. The CDR3 runs to 17 residues. Deletions cut 6 bases from V and 2 bases from J, with 21 bases between. CDR1 SEHNR and CDR2 FQNEAQ come from the germline V gene (reference sequence).

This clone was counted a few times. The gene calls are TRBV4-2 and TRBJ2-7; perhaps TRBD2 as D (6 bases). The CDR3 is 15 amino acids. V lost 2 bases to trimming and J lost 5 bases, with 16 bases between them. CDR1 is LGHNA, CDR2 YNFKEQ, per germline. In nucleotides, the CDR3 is TGTGCCAGCAGCCAACAGCCGGGACTGCCTGACGAGCAGTACTTC. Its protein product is CASSQQPGLPDEQYF.

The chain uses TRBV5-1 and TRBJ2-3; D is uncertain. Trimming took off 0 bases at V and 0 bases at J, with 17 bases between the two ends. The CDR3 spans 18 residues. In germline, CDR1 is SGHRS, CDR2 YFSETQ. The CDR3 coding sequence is TGCGCCAGCAGCTTGGGGGTGTTCTGGCGAACAAGCACAGATACGCAGTATTTT. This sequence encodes CASSLGVFWRTSTDTQYF.

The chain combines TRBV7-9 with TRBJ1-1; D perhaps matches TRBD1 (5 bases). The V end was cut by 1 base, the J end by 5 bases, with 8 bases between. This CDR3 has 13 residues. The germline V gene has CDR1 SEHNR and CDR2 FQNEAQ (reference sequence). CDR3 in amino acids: CASSLDGATEAFF. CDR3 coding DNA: TGTGCCAGCAGCTTAGACGGGGCGACTGAAGCTTTCTTT.

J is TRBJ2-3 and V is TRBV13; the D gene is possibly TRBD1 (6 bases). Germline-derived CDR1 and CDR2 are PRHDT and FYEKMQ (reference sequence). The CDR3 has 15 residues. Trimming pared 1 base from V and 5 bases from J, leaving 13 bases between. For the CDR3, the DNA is TGTGCCAGCAGCTTAGATTTGGGGGCTGAAGATACGCAGTATTTT. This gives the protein CASSLDLGAEDTQYF.

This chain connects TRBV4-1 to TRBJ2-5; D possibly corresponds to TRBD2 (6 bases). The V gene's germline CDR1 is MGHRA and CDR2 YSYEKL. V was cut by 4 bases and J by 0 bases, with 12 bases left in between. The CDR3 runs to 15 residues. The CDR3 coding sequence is TGCGCCAGCAGCCGGAGAACGGGGGACCAAGAGACCCAGTACTTC. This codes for CASSRRTGDQETQYF.

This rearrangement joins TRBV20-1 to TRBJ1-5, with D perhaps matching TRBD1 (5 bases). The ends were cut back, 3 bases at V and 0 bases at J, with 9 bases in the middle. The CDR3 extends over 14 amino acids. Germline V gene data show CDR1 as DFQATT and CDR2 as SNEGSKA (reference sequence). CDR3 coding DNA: TGCAGTGCTAGTTGGGGCGCTAGCAATCAGCCCCAGCATTTT. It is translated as CSASWGASNQPQHF.

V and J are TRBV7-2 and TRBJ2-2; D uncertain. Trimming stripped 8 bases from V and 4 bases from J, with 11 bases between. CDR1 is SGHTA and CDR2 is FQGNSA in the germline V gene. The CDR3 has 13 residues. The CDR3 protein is CASCPQPTGELFF. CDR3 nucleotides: TGTGCCAGCTGCCCCCAGCCCACCGGGGAGCTGTTTTTT. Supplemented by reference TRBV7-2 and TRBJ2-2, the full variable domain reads GAGVSQSPSNKVTEKGKDVELRCDPISGHTALYWYRQSLGQGLEFLIYFQGNSAPDKSGLPSDRFSAERTGGSVSTLTIQRTQQEDSAVYLCASCPQPTGELFFGEGSRLTVL.

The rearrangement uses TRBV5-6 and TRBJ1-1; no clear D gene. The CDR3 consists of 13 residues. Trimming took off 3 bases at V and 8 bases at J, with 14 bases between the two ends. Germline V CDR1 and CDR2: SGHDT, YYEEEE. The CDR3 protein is CASSWVGNAEAFF. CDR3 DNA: TGTGCCAGCAGCTGGGTAGGGAATGCCGAAGCTTTCTTT.

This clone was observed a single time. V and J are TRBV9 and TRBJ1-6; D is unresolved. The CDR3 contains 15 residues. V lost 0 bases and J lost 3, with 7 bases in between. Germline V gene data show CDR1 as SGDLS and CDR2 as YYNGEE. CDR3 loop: CASSVDPGYNSPLHF. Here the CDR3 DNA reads TGTGCCAGCAGCGTAGATCCAGGCTATAATTCACCCCTCCACTTT.

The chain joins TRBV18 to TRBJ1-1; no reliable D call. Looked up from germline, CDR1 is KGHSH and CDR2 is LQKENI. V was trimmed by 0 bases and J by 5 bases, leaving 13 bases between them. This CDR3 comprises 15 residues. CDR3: CASSPPRGMGTEAFF. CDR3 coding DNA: TGTGCCAGCTCACCACCGAGAGGAATGGGAACTGAAGCTTTCTTT.

The CDR3 DNA sequence: TGTGCCAGCAGCCAGAATTTCGGGAAGATGAACACCGGGGAGCTGTTTTTT. It encodes CASSQNFGKMNTGELFF. The V and J genes are TRBV5-6 and TRBJ2-2; D is perhaps TRBD2 (5 bases). CDR3 length equals 17 residues. Per germline, CDR1 SGHDT and CDR2 YYEEEE. Trimming cost V 4 bases and J 1 base, with 17 bases left between them.

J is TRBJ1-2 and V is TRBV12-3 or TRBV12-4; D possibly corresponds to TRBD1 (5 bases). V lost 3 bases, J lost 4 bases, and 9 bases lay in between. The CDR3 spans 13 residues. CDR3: CASSFAGLYGYTF. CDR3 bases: TGTGCCAGCAGTTTTGCAGGGCTCTATGGCTACACCTTC.